Below, 9 T cell receptor beta chains from the same sample are listed, as sequenced in a study of radiation and T cells in renal cell carcinoma. The treatment: treatment-naive control, cytoreductive nephrectomy. Data came from immunoSEQ multiplex PCR; TCRdb stores just in-frame clones and leaves some out. This table holds 13,000 to 15,000 clones, 55% to 70% found once. The material was tumor tissue, obtained from a patient whose treatment was nephrectomy without radiotherapy. The receptors come from a man aged 45-65 years with renal cell carcinoma.

This clone was seen more than once but under ten times. V usage is TRBV19 and J usage is TRBJ2-7; 8 bases map to TRBD1. CDR3 size: 14 residues. V was clipped by 3 bases and J by 3 bases; unmatched bases: 4. Germline CDR1 and CDR2: LNHDA and SQIVND (reference sequence). CDR3 DNA sequence: TGTGCCAGTAGTATGGGCAGGGGGCTCTACGAGCAGTACTTC. Its translation: CASSMGRGLYEQYF.

The rearrangement joins TRBV6-1 to TRBJ2-2; 9 nucleotides line up with TRBD1. The CDR3 has 15 residues. Germline loops: CDR1 MNHNS, CDR2 SASEGT. V was clipped by 6 bases and J by 7 bases; unmatched bases: 9. The CDR3 here is CASRVTGGAGGELFF. In DNA, the CDR3 is TGTGCCAGCAGAGTTACAGGGGGCGCGGGCGGGGAGCTGTTTTTT.

The V gene is TRBV2, the J gene TRBJ1-2; D is unresolved. The germline V and J ends were trimmed by 4 bases and 2 bases, with 11 bases remaining between them. Germline V gene lookup returns CDR1 SNHLY and CDR2 FYNNEI. The CDR3 contains 14 residues. The CDR3 region has the DNA TGTGCCAGCAGTGCTATTTCGGGAAACTATGGCTACACCTTC. It encodes CASSAISGNYGYTF.

This chain connects TRBV10-2 to TRBJ1-1; D not certain. CDR3 length: 13 residues. The V gene lost 0 bases and the J gene lost 8 bases, with 10 bases spanning the gap. Germline assignment: CDR1 WSHSY and CDR2 SAAADI. The DNA for the CDR3 is TGCGCCAGCAGTGAGTCCGAAACGAGAGAAGCTTTCTTT. Amino acid sequence: CASSESETREAFF.

The chain couples TRBV7-9 to TRBJ1-4; D gene ambiguous. The germline CDR1 and CDR2 sequences are SEHNR and FQNEAQ (reference sequence). The CDR3 extends over 15 amino acids. V lost 5 bases and J 8 bases, leaving 18 bases between the germline ends. CDR3 bases: TGTGCCAGCAGCCCCCACGGGCATAACGGAGAAAAACTGTTTTTT. Translation gives CASSPHGHNGEKLFF.

This rearrangement joins TRBV7-2 to TRBJ2-4, with 8 bases lining up with TRBD2. Germline V gene sequence: CDR1 SGHTA, CDR2 FQGNSA. Trimming took 4 bases from V and 9 from J; bases not matched to a gene: 14. The CDR3 contains 16 residues. CDR3 amino acids: CASSSWAGGARSIQYF. The CDR3 region has the DNA TGTGCCAGCAGCTCCTGGGCCGGGGGGGCCAGGAGCATTCAGTACTTC.

This clone was detected a few times. The chain recombines TRBV19 with TRBJ2-2; TRBD1 matches 7 bases. The J segment lost 0 bases and the V segment lost 6 bases, leaving 10 bases of the junction unmatched. CDR1 is LNHDA and CDR2 is SQIVND in the germline V gene (reference sequence). The CDR3 has 17 amino acids. The CDR3: CASSLVAGTANTGELFF. CDR3 nucleotides: TGTGCCAGTAGCCTAGTGGCCGGGACAGCGAACACCGGGGAGCTGTTTTTT.

The chain couples TRBV5-1 to TRBJ1-5; TRBD1 matches at 9 bases. Unmatched junction bases numbered 0, after V lost 0 bases and J lost 2 bases. CDR3 length: 15 residues. Germline-derived CDR1 and CDR2 are SGHRS and YFSETQ. This chain's CDR3 is CASSLGQGGNQPQHF. The CDR3 DNA reads TGCGCCAGCAGCTTGGGACAGGGGGGCAATCAGCCCCAGCATTTT.

This clone is medium-sized in the sample. The chain recombines TRBV6-1 with TRBJ1-6; D is unclear. Trimming pared 3 bases from V and 5 bases from J, leaving 11 bases between. The germline V gene has CDR1 MNHNS and CDR2 SASEGT. The CDR3 length is 15 residues. The DNA of the CDR3 is TGTGCCAGCAGTGATGGAAGATTGGATAATTCACCCCTCCACTTT. Protein: CASSDGRLDNSPLHF.